The TCR beta chain under discussion was sequenced for a study of regulatory T cells in long-lasting Graves disease. Time point denoted: newly diagnosed GD, antithyroid drugs for less than 3 months. Extracted PBMC RNA gave rise to the TCR library. Findings and caveats of the study: Those with persistent Graves' had less TCR diversity than newly diagnosed patients.

This CDR3 comprises 16 residues. The trim removed 4 bases at V and 9 bases at J, leaving 15 bases unmatched. The germline V gene encodes CDR1 MGHRA and CDR2 YSYEKL. Construction of TCR beta libraries relied on iRepertoire HTBI primers and on Arm-PCR targeting CDR3 regions. TCRdb redid the calling of the multiplex PCR reads with MiXCR, one entry per CDR3 protein. Of under 300,000 distinct CDR3 sequences in the sample, approximately 20% were seen once. Comment on this clonotype: Its matching antigen is unknown.

A further study also used this sample, focusing on T cells in Graves' hyperthyroidism and ophthalmopathy.

V is TRBV4-1 and J is TRBJ1-2, with TRBD1 matching over 9 bases. This receptor was taken from a woman aged 25 to 39 with Graves disease. The specimen was peripheral blood mononuclear cells (PBMCs), collected at new diagnosis, from a patient treated with antithyroid drugs. DNA of the CDR3: TGCGCCAGCAGCCTAAACAGGGGGCACGATTCTATGCGCTACACCTTC. As protein: CASSLNRGHDSMRYTF.